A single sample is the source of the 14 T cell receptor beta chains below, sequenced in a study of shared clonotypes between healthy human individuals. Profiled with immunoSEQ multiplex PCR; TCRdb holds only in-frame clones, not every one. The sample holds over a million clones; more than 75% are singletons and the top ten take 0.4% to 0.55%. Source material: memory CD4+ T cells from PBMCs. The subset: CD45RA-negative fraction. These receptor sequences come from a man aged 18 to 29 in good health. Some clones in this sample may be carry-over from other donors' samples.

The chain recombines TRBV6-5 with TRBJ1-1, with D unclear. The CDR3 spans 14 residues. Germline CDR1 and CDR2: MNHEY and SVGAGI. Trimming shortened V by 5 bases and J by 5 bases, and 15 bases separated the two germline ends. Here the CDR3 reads CASSLRLGRTEAFF. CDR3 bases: TGTGCCAGCAGTCTTCGTCTAGGGAGGACTGAAGCTTTCTTT.

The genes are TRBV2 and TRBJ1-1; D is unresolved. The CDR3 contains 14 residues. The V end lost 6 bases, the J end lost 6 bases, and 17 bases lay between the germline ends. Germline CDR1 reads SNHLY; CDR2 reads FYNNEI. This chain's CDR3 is CASSSGRISSEAFF. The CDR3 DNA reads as TGTGCCAGCAGCTCTGGACGGATTTCCTCTGAAGCTTTCTTT.

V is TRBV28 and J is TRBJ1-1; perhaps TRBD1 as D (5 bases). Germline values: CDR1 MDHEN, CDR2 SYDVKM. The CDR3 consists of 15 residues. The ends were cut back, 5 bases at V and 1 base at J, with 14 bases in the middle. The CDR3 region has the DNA TGTGCCAGCAGTGCGCCCGGGGCAAAGAACACTGAAGCTTTCTTT. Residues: CASSAPGAKNTEAFF. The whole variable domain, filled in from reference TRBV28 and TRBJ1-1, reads DVKVTQSSRYLVKRTGEKVFLECVQDMDHENMFWYRQDPGLGLRLIYFSYDVKMKEKGDIPEGYSVSREKKERFSLILESASTNQTSMYLCASSAPGAKNTEAFFGQGTRLTVV.

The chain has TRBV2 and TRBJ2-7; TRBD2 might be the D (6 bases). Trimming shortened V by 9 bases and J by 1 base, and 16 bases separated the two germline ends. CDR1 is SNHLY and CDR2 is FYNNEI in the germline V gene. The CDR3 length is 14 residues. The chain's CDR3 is CASQAGRLSYEQYF. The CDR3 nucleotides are TGTGCCAGTCAAGCGGGCCGTCTTTCCTACGAGCAGTACTTC.

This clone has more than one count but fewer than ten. CDR3 DNA: TGTGCCAGCACAAACCCCTCTGGAAACACCATATATTTT. Translated, it gives CASTNPSGNTIYF. This chain links TRBV2 with TRBJ1-3, with D unclear. The CDR3 is 13 residues long. Between the trimmed V and J ends, which lost 7 bases and 0 bases, there was a span of 7 bases. Germline V gene sequence: CDR1 SNHLY, CDR2 FYNNEI.

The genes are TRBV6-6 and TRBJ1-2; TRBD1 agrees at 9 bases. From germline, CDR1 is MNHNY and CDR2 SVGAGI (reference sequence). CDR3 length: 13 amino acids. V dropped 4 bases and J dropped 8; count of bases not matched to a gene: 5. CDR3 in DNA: TGTGCCAGCAGTTCACAGGGGGCTCAGGGCTACACCTTC. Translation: CASSSQGAQGYTF.

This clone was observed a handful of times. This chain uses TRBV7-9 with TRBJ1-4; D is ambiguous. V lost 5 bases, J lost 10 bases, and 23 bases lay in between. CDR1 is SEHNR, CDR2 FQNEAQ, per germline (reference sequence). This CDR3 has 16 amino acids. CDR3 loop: CASSPYNGPSGGKLFF. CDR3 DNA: TGTGCCAGCAGCCCTTACAATGGTCCCTCAGGAGGAAAACTGTTTTTT.

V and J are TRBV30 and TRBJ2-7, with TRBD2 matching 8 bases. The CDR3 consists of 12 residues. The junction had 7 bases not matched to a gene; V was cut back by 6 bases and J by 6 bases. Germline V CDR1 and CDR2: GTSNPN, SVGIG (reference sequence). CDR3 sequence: CACSGSSPEQYF. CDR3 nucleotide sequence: TGTGCCTGCAGCGGGAGCTCCCCCGAGCAGTACTTC.

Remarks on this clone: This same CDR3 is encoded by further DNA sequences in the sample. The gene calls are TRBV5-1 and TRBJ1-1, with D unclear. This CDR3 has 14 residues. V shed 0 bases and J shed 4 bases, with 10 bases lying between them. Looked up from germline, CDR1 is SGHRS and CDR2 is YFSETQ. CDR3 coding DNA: TGCGCCAGCAGCTTGGAAGTTCGGGGCACTGAAGCTTTCTTT. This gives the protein CASSLEVRGTEAFF.

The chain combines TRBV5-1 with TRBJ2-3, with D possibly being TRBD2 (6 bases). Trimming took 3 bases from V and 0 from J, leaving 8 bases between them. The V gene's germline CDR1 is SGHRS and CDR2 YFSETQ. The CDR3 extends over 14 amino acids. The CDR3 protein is CASSYGGSTDTQYF. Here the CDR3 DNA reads TGCGCCAGCAGCTACGGGGGAAGCACAGATACGCAGTATTTT.

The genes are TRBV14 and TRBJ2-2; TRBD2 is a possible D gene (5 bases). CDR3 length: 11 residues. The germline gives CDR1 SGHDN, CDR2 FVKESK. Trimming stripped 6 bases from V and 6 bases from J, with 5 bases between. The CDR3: CASREAGELFF. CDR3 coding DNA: TGTGCCAGCAGGGAGGCCGGGGAGCTGTTTTTT.

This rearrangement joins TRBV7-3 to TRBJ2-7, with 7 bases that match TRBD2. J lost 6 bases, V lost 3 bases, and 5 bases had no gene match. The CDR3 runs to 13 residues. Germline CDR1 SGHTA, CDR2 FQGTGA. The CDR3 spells CASSLAGVGEQYF. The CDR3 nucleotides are TGTGCCAGCAGCTTGGCGGGAGTGGGCGAGCAGTACTTC.

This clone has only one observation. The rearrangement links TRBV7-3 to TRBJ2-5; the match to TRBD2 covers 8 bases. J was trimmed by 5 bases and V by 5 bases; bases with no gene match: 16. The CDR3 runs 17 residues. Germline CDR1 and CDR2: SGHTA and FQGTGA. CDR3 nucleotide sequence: TGTGCCAGCAGCCCCGGGTGGCTAGCGGGCACCCTTGAGACCCAGTACTTC. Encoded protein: CASSPGWLAGTLETQYF.

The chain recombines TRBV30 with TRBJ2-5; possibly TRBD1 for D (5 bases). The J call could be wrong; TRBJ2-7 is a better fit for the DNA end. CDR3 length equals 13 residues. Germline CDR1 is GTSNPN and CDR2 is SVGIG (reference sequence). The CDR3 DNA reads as TGTGCTGGAGACGCTAGGGGTCTTTACGAGCAGTACTTC. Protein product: CAGDARGLYEQYF.